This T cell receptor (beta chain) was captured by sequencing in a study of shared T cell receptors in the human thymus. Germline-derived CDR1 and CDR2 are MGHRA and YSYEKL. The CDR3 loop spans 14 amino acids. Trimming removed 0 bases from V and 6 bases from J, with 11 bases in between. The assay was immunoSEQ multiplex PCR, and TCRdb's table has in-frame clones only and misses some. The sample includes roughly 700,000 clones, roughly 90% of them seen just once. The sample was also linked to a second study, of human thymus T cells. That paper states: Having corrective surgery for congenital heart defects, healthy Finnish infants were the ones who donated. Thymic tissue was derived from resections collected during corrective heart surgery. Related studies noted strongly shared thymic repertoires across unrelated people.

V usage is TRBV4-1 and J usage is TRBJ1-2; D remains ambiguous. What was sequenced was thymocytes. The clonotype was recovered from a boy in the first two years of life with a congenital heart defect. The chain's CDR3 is CASSQEHQVDGYTF. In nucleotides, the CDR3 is TGCGCCAGCAGCCAAGAGCATCAGGTTGATGGCTACACCTTC.